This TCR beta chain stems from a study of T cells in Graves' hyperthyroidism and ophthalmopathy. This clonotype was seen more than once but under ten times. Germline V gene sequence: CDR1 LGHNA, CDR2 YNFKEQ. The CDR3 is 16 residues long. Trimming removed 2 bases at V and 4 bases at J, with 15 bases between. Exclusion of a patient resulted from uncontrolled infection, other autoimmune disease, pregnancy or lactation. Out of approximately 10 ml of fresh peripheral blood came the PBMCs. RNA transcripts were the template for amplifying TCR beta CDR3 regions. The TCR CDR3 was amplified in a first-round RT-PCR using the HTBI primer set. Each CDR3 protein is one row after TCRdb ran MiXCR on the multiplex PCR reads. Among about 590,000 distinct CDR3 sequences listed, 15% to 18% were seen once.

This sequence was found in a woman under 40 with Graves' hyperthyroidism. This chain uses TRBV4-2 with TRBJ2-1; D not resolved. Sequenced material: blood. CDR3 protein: CASSQPAIPQYNEQFF. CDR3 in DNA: TGTGCCAGCAGCCAACCGGCAATACCGCAGTACAATGAGCAGTTCTTC.